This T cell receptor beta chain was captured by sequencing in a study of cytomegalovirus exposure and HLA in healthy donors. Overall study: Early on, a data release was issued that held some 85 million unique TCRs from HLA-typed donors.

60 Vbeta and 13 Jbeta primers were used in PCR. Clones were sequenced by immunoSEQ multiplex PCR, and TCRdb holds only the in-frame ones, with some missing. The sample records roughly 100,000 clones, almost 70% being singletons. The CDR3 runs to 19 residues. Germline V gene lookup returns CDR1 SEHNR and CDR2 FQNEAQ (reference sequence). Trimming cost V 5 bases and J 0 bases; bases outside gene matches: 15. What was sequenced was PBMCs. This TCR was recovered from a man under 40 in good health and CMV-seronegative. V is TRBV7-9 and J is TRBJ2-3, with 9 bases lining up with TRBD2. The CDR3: CASSPRLAEAGYSTDTQYF. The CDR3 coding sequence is TGTGCCAGCAGCCCCCGACTAGCGGAGGCCGGTTATAGCACAGATACGCAGTATTTT.